Each of the 13 T cell receptor beta chains below was sequenced from the same sample in a study of blood T cells in healthy people across ages. For the second PCR, which ran for about 7 to 11 cycles, a sample-barcoded 5' primer and a J-beta primer mix were used. In TCRdb, the 5' RACE reads were re-called with MiXCR into one record per CDR3 protein. The table lists roughly 860,000 distinct CDR3 sequences, around two thirds of them singletons. Sequencing used blood. The source of these receptors is a man aged 30 to 39 in good health.

The chain employs TRBV12-3 or TRBV12-4 and TRBJ2-7; no reliable D call. The CDR3 is 15 residues long. Trimming took 0 bases from V and 0 from J, leaving 9 bases between them. The CDR3 sequence: CASSLASASSYEQYF. The DNA for the CDR3 is TGTGCCAGCAGTTTAGCGAGCGCGAGCTCCTACGAGCAGTACTTC.

V usage is TRBV7-3 and J usage is TRBJ2-1; 7 bases are shared with TRBD1. This CDR3 has 15 residues. J was trimmed by 4 bases and V by 5 bases; bases with no gene match: 8. Germline CDR1 is SGHTA and CDR2 is FQGTGA. CDR3 sequence: CASSQGQVVYNEQFF. CDR3 nucleotides: TGTGCCAGCAGCCAAGGACAGGTCGTTTACAATGAGCAGTTCTTC.

The chain employs TRBV28 and TRBJ2-3; the match to TRBD2 covers 9 bases. Germline V gives CDR1 MDHEN, CDR2 SYDVKM. Trimming cost V 4 bases and J 1 base; bases outside gene matches: 6. The CDR3 length is 16 residues. As DNA, the CDR3 is TGTGCCAGCAGTTCCCAGCGGGGGGCCCGCACAGATACGCAGTATTTT. Its protein product is CASSSQRGARTDTQYF.

On this clonotype: A read error is possible here, since a much larger clone lies one base away. The chain carries TRBV20-1 and TRBJ1-4, with TRBD1 matching 7 bases. Germline CDR1 DFQATT, CDR2 SNEGSKA (reference sequence). This CDR3 contains 17 residues. CDR3 protein: CSARPPRQGQTNEELFF. The CDR3 DNA is TGCAGTGCTAGACCGCCGAGGCAGGGACAGACTAATGAAGAACTGTTTTTT.

The chain joins TRBV12-3 or TRBV12-4 to TRBJ1-2; 7 bases line up with TRBD1. There are 15 residues in the CDR3. V shed 2 bases, J shed 4 bases, and the junction held 7 bases outside the gene matches. CDR3 in amino acids: CASSLRGQSLYGYTF. The CDR3 coding sequence is TGTGCCAGCAGTTTAAGGGGGCAGTCCCTCTATGGCTACACCTTC.

In its sample, this clonotype was seen a few times. This chain uses TRBV12-3 or TRBV12-4 with TRBJ2-7; D is perhaps TRBD2 (7 bases). Trimming pared 5 bases from V and 2 bases from J, leaving 16 bases between. This CDR3 has 15 amino acids. CDR3 amino acids: CASSTSGGPAYEQYF. CDR3 bases: TGTGCCAGCAGTACCTCGGGGGGCCCAGCCTACGAGCAGTACTTC.

This clonotype was recorded only once. V is TRBV20-1 and J is TRBJ1-5; D call uncertain. The CDR3 is made up of 14 amino acids. The germline V gene has CDR1 DFQATT and CDR2 SNEGSKA (reference sequence). Trimming stripped 2 bases from V and 7 bases from J, with 15 bases between. In nucleotides, the CDR3 is TGCAGTGCTAGATTCTGGGAAGGGAAGCAGCCCCAGCATTTT. Translated, it gives CSARFWEGKQPQHF.

This clonotype was counted once. The chain is built from TRBV25-1 and TRBJ2-3; possible D gene TRBD1, 5 bases. V gave up 4 bases and J gave up 1 base, with 15 bases separating them. Germline CDR1 is MGHDK and CDR2 is SYGVNS. CDR3 length: 16 residues. The DNA of the CDR3 is TGTGCCAGCAGTGGCCAAGGACAAGCTCGCACAGATACGCAGTATTTT. Translating gives CASSGQGQARTDTQYF.

The V and J genes are TRBV9 and TRBJ2-7, with D possibly TRBD1 on 7 matching bases. The ends were cut back, 1 base at V and 5 bases at J, with 13 bases in the middle. This CDR3 has 14 amino acids. CDR1 SGDLS and CDR2 YYNGEE come from the germline V gene. This CDR3 reads CASSVRGQGDEQYF. The CDR3 DNA reads TGTGCCAGCAGCGTACGGGGGCAGGGGGACGAGCAGTACTTC. The whole variable domain, filled in from reference TRBV9 and TRBJ2-7, reads DSGVTQTPKHLITATGQRVTLRCSPRSGDLSVYWYQQSLDQGLQFLIQYYNGEERAKGNILERFSAQQFPDLHSELNLSSLELGDSALYFCASSVRGQGDEQYFGPGTRLTVT.

V gene TRBV6-1 combines with J gene TRBJ2-4; D unclear. The V gene's germline CDR1 is MNHNS and CDR2 SASEGT. The CDR3 is made up of 12 amino acids. Trimming took off 5 bases at V and 10 bases at J, with 12 bases between the two ends. The CDR3: CASSRGTGIQYF. The CDR3 region has the DNA TGTGCCAGCAGTCGCGGAACTGGGATTCAGTACTTC.

The sample holds a few counts of this clonotype. This rearrangement joins TRBV29-1 to TRBJ1-4; possible D gene TRBD1, 6 bases. The CDR3 is 13 residues long. The V end was cut by 6 bases, the J end by 7 bases, with 15 bases between. CDR1 and CDR2 from the germline V gene are SQVTM and ANQGSEA. CDR3 sequence reads: CSVSPGDREKLFF. CDR3 nucleotides: TGCAGCGTATCCCCAGGGGACCGTGAAAAACTGTTTTTT.

The chain employs TRBV7-3 and TRBJ1-1, with a possible D match to TRBD1 (6 bases). Germline assignment: CDR1 SGHTA and CDR2 FQGTGA. The V end lost 5 bases, the J end lost 7 bases, and 11 bases lay between the germline ends. The CDR3 totals 12 residues. The DNA of the CDR3 is TGTGCCAGCAGCACAAAAGGGGGTGAAGCTTTCTTT. Protein: CASSTKGGEAFF.

The V and J genes are TRBV6-2 or TRBV6-3 and TRBJ2-7, with 11 bases lining up with TRBD2. Germline lookup yields CDR1 MNHEY and CDR2 SVGEGT. J was trimmed by 3 bases and V by 6 bases; bases with no gene match: 4. This CDR3 is built from 14 residues. The CDR3 nucleotides are TGTGCCAGCAGGGTTACTAGCGGGGGCTACGAGCAGTACTTC. Residues: CASRVTSGGYEQYF.